These T cell receptor beta chains were read from a single sample in a study of siplizumab effects on memory and regulatory T cells. Clones were read by immunoSEQ multiplex PCR, and TCRdb kept only the in-frame ones, dropping some. The sample holds over 95,000 clones, 93% seen once. The specimen sequenced was non-Treg CD4+ T cells sorted from blood. The source is a human donor in good health. Both conserved end residues are part of each CDR3. The D gene is left open where the match is weak. Clone size is shown for a subset of rows, as once, few, many or a class of expanded clone.

D	size	V	J	DNA	CDR3
TRBD2	.	TRBV6-6	TRBJ2-1	TGTGCCAGCACCCGAACTAGCGGGGGGGCCGGTGAGCAGTTCTTC	CASTRTSGGAGEQFF
.	.	TRBV6-1	TRBJ1-2	TGTGCCAGCAGTGAAGCGGGACAAATTATTAACTATGGCTACACCTTC	CASSEAGQIINYGYTF
.	.	TRBV2	TRBJ2-5	TGTGCCAGCAGCCGACTCCCGCTGGGCGAGACCCAGTACTTC	CASSRLPLGETQYF
TRBD1	.	TRBV29-1	TRBJ2-7	TGCAGCGTTGAAAAGGGACAGCTAAGCTCCTACGAGCAGTACTTC	CSVEKGQLSSYEQYF
TRBD1	.	TRBV27	TRBJ1-2	TGTGCCAGCTGGGACAGGGGAGCTAGCTACACCTTC	CASWDRGASYTF
TRBD2	.	TRBV18	TRBJ2-3	TGTGCCAGCTCACCAAACCGGGACTACACAGATACGCAGTATTTT	CASSPNRDYTDTQYF
.	once	TRBV4-3	TRBJ1-4	TGCGCCAGCAGCCAACTCCTTTCTATTAGGCCCGATGAAAAACTGTTTTTT	CASSQLLSIRPDEKLFF
.	.	TRBV5-6	TRBJ2-3	TGTGCCAGCAGCTTGGACCCCGATACGCAGTATTTT	CASSLDPDTQYF
.	.	TRBV29-1	TRBJ1-1	TGCAGCGTCGGGACGGTTCCCACTGAAGCTTTCTTT	CSVGTVPTEAFF
.	.	TRBV5-1	TRBJ2-3	TGCGCCAGCAAAACAGACCGTCCAGATACGCAGTATTTT	CASKTDRPDTQYF
TRBD1	.	TRBV7-2	TRBJ1-5	TGTGCCAGCAGACCGGACAGGGCAGGGGGGCCCCAGCATTTT	CASRPDRAGGPQHF
TRBD2	.	TRBV5-4	TRBJ2-3	TGTGCCAGCAGCTCGAAACTAGCGGGGTTCACAGATACGCAGTATTTT	CASSSKLAGFTDTQYF
TRBD1	.	TRBV5-6	TRBJ1-2	TGTGCCAGCAGCAGGGACAGGATAAACTATGGCTACACCTTC	CASSRDRINYGYTF
.	.	TRBV27	TRBJ2-7	TGTGCCAGCAGTTTAGCGGGCCTCCAAAACGTCGAGCAGTACTTC	CASSLAGLQNVEQYF
TRBD1	.	TRBV4-3	TRBJ2-7	TGCGCCAGCAGCCAAGATTTTAGGTCAGGGGGCAAGAACGAGCAGTACTTC	CASSQDFRSGGKNEQYF
.	.	TRBV5-1	TRBJ1-4	TGCGCCAGCAGCTTGGCCGGCAGTTCAACTAATGAAAAACTGTTTTTT	CASSLAGSSTNEKLFF
TRBD1	.	TRBV11-2	TRBJ1-4	TGTGCCAGCAGCCAACAGGGGATTAATGAAAAACTGTTTTTT	CASSQQGINEKLFF
.	once	TRBV7-2	TRBJ2-5	TGTGCCAGCAGCTGGTGGCAGGCGCAGGAGACCCAGTACTTC	CASSWWQAQETQYF
.	once	TRBV7-3	TRBJ2-2	TGTGCCAGCAGCCCCACCGGGACACTTAACACCGGGGAGCTGTTTTTT	CASSPTGTLNTGELFF
TRBD2	few	TRBV2	TRBJ2-7	TGTGCCAGCAAGGGCGGGGGGGGATACTACGAGCAGTACTTC	CASKGGGGYYEQYF
.	.	TRBV7-2	TRBJ2-7	TGTGCCAGCAGCAAAACCGGGGGTCTGTACGAGCAGTACTTC	CASSKTGGLYEQYF
.	.	TRBV28	TRBJ2-1	TGTGCCAGCAGTTTGAGCTCCTACAATGAGCAGTTCTTC	CASSLSSYNEQFF
.	.	TRBV15	TRBJ1-1	TGTGCCACCAGCAGAGATGGACAGTCCATCAACACTGAAGCTTTCTTT	CATSRDGQSINTEAFF
TRBD1	.	TRBV7-9	TRBJ1-1	TGTGCCAGCAGCTCCTACAGGGGAGGTAACACTGAAGCTTTCTTT	CASSSYRGGNTEAFF
TRBD1	.	TRBV25-1	TRBJ2-3	TGTGCCAGCAGTGAGGGACAGACCGGAACAGATACGCAGTATTTT	CASSEGQTGTDTQYF
TRBD2	.	TRBV5-4	TRBJ2-3	TGTGCCAGCAGCTTGGCGGGGGGATTCACAGATACGCAGTATTTT	CASSLAGGFTDTQYF
.	.	TRBV12-5	TRBJ1-1	TGTGCTAGTCACAGAGACACTGAAGCTTTCTTT	CASHRDTEAFF
.	once	TRBV18	TRBJ1-1	TGTGCCAGCTCACCAGCGGGGAACACTGAAGCTTTCTTT	CASSPAGNTEAFF
TRBD1	.	TRBV6-5	TRBJ1-6	TGTGCCAGCACCAGACGATGGGACAGTCTTTCACCCCTCCACTTT	CASTRRWDSLSPLHF
.	.	TRBV27	TRBJ2-3	TGTGCCAGCAGTTTAAAACTTAACACAGATACGCAGTATTTT	CASSLKLNTDTQYF
.	.	TRBV18	TRBJ2-1	TGTGCCAGCTCACCGGGCGGGGCCCCCTACAATGAGCAGTTCTTC	CASSPGGAPYNEQFF
TRBD1	.	TRBV7-2	TRBJ1-2	TGTGCCAGCAGCCCGGGACAGGGCCCATATGGCTACACCTTC	CASSPGQGPYGYTF
.	.	TRBV18	TRBJ2-7	TGTGCCAGCTCACCCACGGACAGACCCTACGAGCAGTACTTC	CASSPTDRPYEQYF